The 27 T cell receptor beta chains given below trace back to one sample, sequenced in a study of blood T cells in healthy people across ages (dated by TCRdb to the mid-2010s). Library prep was done by 5' RACE. The run used an Illumina HiSeq 2500. A second roughly 6 to 11 cycle PCR used a sample-barcoded 5' primer and a J-beta primer mix. TCRdb took the public reads, trimmed them with fastp at Q25, ran MiXCR for clone calling and kept in-frame beta chains. Under each unique CDR3 protein, matching rows form one entry showing the most common genes and DNA. For this sample there are under 2 million distinct CDR3 sequences; about 35% appear just once. 11% of the sample belongs to the ten largest clones. Material for sequencing was blood. All receptors come from a woman aged 25 to 39 in good health.

The chain carries TRBV6-6 and TRBJ2-5; D gene unclear. Trimming removed 6 bases at V and 2 bases at J, with 13 bases between. The CDR3 length is 14 residues. Germline CDR1 is MNHNY and CDR2 is SVGAGI (reference sequence). The CDR3 nucleotides are TGTGCCAGCAGCTCCCCCCCGGAACAAGAGACCCAGTACTTC. Encoded protein: CASSSPPEQETQYF.

The J gene is TRBJ2-5, the V gene TRBV20-1; D is unresolved. The DNA end is a closer match to TRBJ2-7, so the J assignment may be wrong. CDR3 size: 12 residues. Germline V gene sequence: CDR1 DFQATT, CDR2 SNEGSKA (reference sequence). The CDR3 reads CSAGNGIDEQYF. The CDR3 nucleotides are TGCAGTGCGGGGAATGGGATTGACGAGCAGTACTTC.

The chain combines TRBV6-2 or TRBV6-3 with TRBJ2-4, with 7 bases fitting TRBD2. The CDR3 consists of 18 residues. With 7 bases clipped from V and 6 bases from J, the junction kept 21 bases outside the gene matches. Germline V lookup: CDR1 MNHEY, CDR2 SVGEGT. CDR3 sequence: CASTLVAGVKRDLNIQYF. The CDR3 DNA is TGTGCCAGCACCCTCGTCGCGGGGGTCAAAAGGGACTTAAACATTCAGTACTTC.

This clonotype was observed a few times. V usage is TRBV4-1 and J usage is TRBJ2-7; TRBD2 matches 10 bases. CDR1 MGHRA and CDR2 YSYEKL come from the germline V gene. The CDR3 has 15 amino acids. J gave up 2 bases and V 4 bases, and 5 bases lay outside the gene matches. CDR3 sequence (DNA): TGCGCCAGCAGCCCTAGCGGGGGCCATACCTACGAGCAGTACTTC. Protein sequence: CASSPSGGHTYEQYF.

This clonotype was recorded at least ten times. The chain uses TRBV20-1 and TRBJ1-2; D gene ambiguous. The CDR3 has 11 residues. In germline, CDR1 is DFQATT, CDR2 SNEGSKA (reference sequence). The V and J ends lost 0 bases and 5 bases respectively, with 4 bases between them. The CDR3 sequence: CSARDLYGYTF. The CDR3 DNA is TGCAGTGCTAGAGATCTGTATGGCTACACCTTC.

The chain recombines TRBV27 with TRBJ1-2; TRBD1 aligns across 8 bases. The germline gives CDR1 MNHEY, CDR2 SMNVEV (reference sequence). Trimming removed 6 bases from V and 4 bases from J; junction bases left unmatched: 10. This CDR3 region has 15 residues. The DNA for the CDR3 is TGTGCCAGCAGAGAGAAGACAGGGGAGCCCTATGGCTACACCTTC. Its protein is CASREKTGEPYGYTF.

This clonotype has a handful of counts. V is TRBV20-1 and J is TRBJ2-3; 12 bases agree with TRBD2. The germline gives CDR1 DFQATT, CDR2 SNEGSKA (reference sequence). This CDR3 contains 14 residues. V trimming: 2 bases; J trimming: 6 bases; junction bases outside the gene matches: 3. DNA for the CDR3: TGCAGTGCTAGAAGACTAGCGGGGGTGGATACGCAGTATTTT. This sequence encodes CSARRLAGVDTQYF.

This chain uses TRBV5-1 with TRBJ1-1; 7 bases are a match to TRBD1. V shed 4 bases, J shed 4 bases, and the junction held 19 bases outside the gene matches. The CDR3 consists of 18 residues. The V gene's germline CDR1 is SGHRS and CDR2 YFSETQ. The CDR3 spells CASSDTGTVWTLVTEAFF. The CDR3 bases are TGCGCCAGCAGCGACACCGGGACAGTTTGGACCCTCGTCACTGAAGCTTTCTTT.

This clonotype has a handful of counts. This chain joins TRBV5-1 and TRBJ2-5; D might be TRBD2 (5 bases). Trimming left V 4 bases short and J 3 bases short, with 10 bases between. The CDR3 length is 13 residues. Germline V gene data show CDR1 as SGHRS and CDR2 as YFSETQ. The CDR3 bases are TGCGCCAGCAGCCGCCTAGCTAAAGAGACCCAGTACTTC. It translates to CASSRLAKETQYF.

The gene calls are TRBV9 and TRBJ2-1; the match to TRBD1 covers 8 bases. The CDR3 spans 15 residues. Per germline, CDR1 SGDLS and CDR2 YYNGEE. Unmatched junction bases numbered 10, after V lost 4 bases and J lost 7 bases. CDR3 DNA sequence: TGTGCCAGCAGCATTGGACAGGGAAAGGAAAATGAGCAGTTCTTC. Its protein product is CASSIGQGKENEQFF.

This chain uses TRBV25-1 with TRBJ1-2, with D possibly matching TRBD1 (6 bases). CDR1 MGHDK and CDR2 SYGVNS come from the germline V gene. Trimming shortened V by 4 bases and J by 7 bases, and 13 bases separated the two germline ends. This CDR3 comprises 13 residues. The CDR3 spells CASSGAGVAGYTF. CDR3 DNA sequence: TGTGCCAGCAGTGGTGCAGGGGTTGCTGGCTACACCTTC.

The V gene is TRBV6-5, the J gene TRBJ2-7; D may be TRBD2 (6 bases). CDR3 size: 14 residues. The V gene lost 8 bases and the J gene lost 2 bases, with 16 bases spanning the gap. Looked up from germline, CDR1 is MNHEY and CDR2 is SVGAGI. CDR3 coding DNA: TGTGCCAGCGGCTACGGGCGGGGCACCTACGAGCAGTACTTC. This codes for CASGYGRGTYEQYF.

The CDR3 DNA is TGTGCCAGCAGTGACGTGGATGCCCTTGTTAGAGGGGCTCGGCAGTACTTC. Protein product: CASSDVDALVRGARQYF. The chain uses TRBV6-1 and TRBJ2-7, with D perhaps assigned TRBD1 or TRBD2 (5 bases each). V was clipped by 3 bases and J by 9 bases, with 27 bases between them. This CDR3 spans 17 amino acids. Germline V gives CDR1 MNHNS, CDR2 SASEGT.

The V gene is TRBV24-1, the J gene TRBJ2-5, with TRBD1 matching 9 bases. Per germline, CDR1 KGHDR and CDR2 SFDVKD. The CDR3 extends over 19 amino acids. The V segment lost 5 bases and the J segment 2 bases; nucleotides outside the gene matches: 17. Written as DNA, the CDR3 is TGTGCCACCAGTGGCGGCTACGGGACAGGGCTGGGGCTGCAAGAGACCCAGTACTTC. Encoded protein: CATSGGYGTGLGLQETQYF.

The chain combines TRBV20-1 with TRBJ2-5; TRBD2 is a possible D gene (5 bases). The CDR3 has 17 residues. Trimming pared 4 bases from V and 2 bases from J, leaving 23 bases between. Per germline, CDR1 DFQATT and CDR2 SNEGSKA (reference sequence). The DNA of the CDR3 is TGCAGTGCTATTGATTCACATGGGAGCCAACCTCAAGAGACCCAGTACTTC. Its protein product is CSAIDSHGSQPQETQYF.

This chain uses TRBV4-2 with TRBJ2-3; TRBD2 aligns across 9 bases. CDR3 length: 17 amino acids. Germline V gives CDR1 LGHNA, CDR2 YNFKEQ. The V and J ends lost 2 bases and 5 bases, in that order; junction bases with no gene match: 11. The CDR3 DNA reads TGTGCCAGCAGCCAAAATGGCGGGGGGGCCCTGGGAGATACGCAGTATTTT. This translates into CASSQNGGGALGDTQYF.

This clonotype was seen ten or more times. The junction differs from germline at one of its ends, possibly a read error. The chain couples TRBV5-1 to TRBJ2-3; D is ambiguous. The CDR3 is 13 amino acids. Germline CDR1 reads SGHRS; CDR2 reads YFSETQ. As DNA, the CDR3 is TGTGCCAGCAGTCCCTACAGCACAGATACGCAGTATTTT. It translates to CASSPYSTDTQYF.

V gene TRBV10-3 combines with J gene TRBJ2-5, with TRBD1 matching 9 bases. The V segment lost 11 bases and the J segment 11 bases; nucleotides outside the gene matches: 15. The CDR3 loop spans 13 amino acids. The germline gives CDR1 ENHRY, CDR2 SYGVKD. The DNA of the CDR3 is TGTGCCGCGCTCCCGGGACAGGGTAGAGAGCAGTACTTC. The encoded protein is CAALPGQGREQYF.

This clonotype was detected ten times or more. V gene TRBV9 combines with J gene TRBJ2-3; D gene ambiguous. CDR3 size: 15 residues. Trimming stripped 0 bases from V and 2 bases from J, with 10 bases between. In germline, CDR1 is SGDLS, CDR2 YYNGEE. Here the CDR3 DNA reads TGTGCCAGCAGCGTAGGGGCAGCGATCACAGATACGCAGTATTTT. It encodes CASSVGAAITDTQYF.

This chain joins TRBV5-1 and TRBJ1-2; D ambiguous. Trimming left V 4 bases short and J 6 bases short, with 16 bases between. Germline loops: CDR1 SGHRS, CDR2 YFSETQ. CDR3 size: 14 residues. The CDR3 DNA reads TGCGCCAGCAGCGATTCCAACCTGAGCCATGGCTACACCTTC. Translated: CASSDSNLSHGYTF.

This clonotype was detected ten times or more. The chain combines TRBV7-3 with TRBJ1-1; D might be TRBD1 (6 bases). Germline values: CDR1 SGHTA, CDR2 FQGTGA. CDR3 size: 13 residues. The V end was cut by 0 bases, the J end by 6 bases, with 8 bases between. Here the CDR3 reads CASSLTGAAEAFF. CDR3 bases: TGTGCCAGCAGCTTAACGGGGGCGGCTGAAGCTTTCTTT.

V is TRBV30 and J is TRBJ2-5; D call uncertain. This CDR3 spans 13 amino acids. Trimming took 6 bases from V and 0 from J, leaving 11 bases between them. Germline CDR1 and CDR2: GTSNPN and SVGIG (reference sequence). In nucleotides, the CDR3 is TGTGCCTGTGGGCACTCGTACCAAGAGACCCAGTACTTC. It translates to CACGHSYQETQYF.

The V call is TRBV7-9, the J call TRBJ2-3; 9 nucleotides align to TRBD1. Germline CDR1 reads SEHNR; CDR2 reads FQNEAQ (reference sequence). V lost 5 bases, J lost 4 bases, and 13 bases stayed unmatched. The CDR3 totals 17 residues. Here the CDR3 reads CASSGYGTGQPADTQYF. The CDR3 nucleotides are TGTGCCAGCAGCGGATATGGGACAGGGCAGCCGGCAGATACGCAGTATTTT.

This clonotype occurred a few times. V usage is TRBV6-6 and J usage is TRBJ2-7, with 12 bases aligning to TRBD2. Germline CDR1 MNHNY, CDR2 SVGAGI (reference sequence). This CDR3 has 16 amino acids. The J segment lost 4 bases and the V segment lost 5 bases, leaving 9 bases of the junction unmatched. CDR3 nucleotides: TGTGCCAGCAGTCCCCTAGCGGGAGGGCCTAGTTACGAGCAGTACTTC. Translation gives CASSPLAGGPSYEQYF.

Here the CDR3 reads CASSWYLYNEQFF. CDR3 nucleotides: TGCGCCAGCAGTTGGTACCTCTACAATGAGCAGTTCTTC. The chain recombines TRBV10-2 with TRBJ2-1; D gene uncertain. CDR3 size: 13 residues. Germline CDR1 and CDR2: WSHSY and SAAADI. V was pared by 5 bases and J by 3 bases, with 8 bases between.

The J gene is TRBJ2-2, the V gene TRBV5-5; the D gene is possibly TRBD2 (6 bases). The germline CDR1 and CDR2 sequences are SGHKS and YYEKEE (reference sequence). There are 14 residues in the CDR3. The V and J ends lost 0 bases and 6 bases respectively, with 9 bases between them. The CDR3 DNA follows: TGTGCCAGCAGCTTGGAAGGCGGGGCCGGGGAGCTGTTTTTT. It is translated as CASSLEGGAGELFF.

This chain uses TRBV24-1 with TRBJ2-3; D may be TRBD2 (6 bases). The length of the CDR3 is 15 residues. V lost 3 bases to trimming and J lost 4 bases, with 13 bases between them. The germline CDR1 and CDR2 sequences are KGHDR and SFDVKD. CDR3 DNA sequence: TGTGCCACCAGTGATAGCGGGTCGTCCGCAGATACGCAGTATTTT. This sequence encodes CATSDSGSSADTQYF.